This T cell receptor (beta chain) is from a study of shared clonotypes between healthy human individuals. V lost 2 bases and J 10 bases, leaving 23 bases between the germline ends. The germline V gene encodes CDR1 LNHNV and CDR2 YYDKDF (reference sequence). The CDR3 consists of 16 residues. Study results and limitations: Four donors had about 5% of their naive CD4 clonotypes in common.

This clone appeared a single time. Its cognate antigen is unknown. In the authors' methods: Filtering of immunoSEQ junctional sequences could not match full-length read filtering. Generated by immunoSEQ multiplex PCR, the TCRdb table keeps only in-frame clones and is missing some. V and J calls and clone size are as listed in that table; D and trimming were resolved from the DNA. The repertoire holds 2 million to 2.5 million clones, with around 95% as singletons. A split of CD4+ cells into CD45RA+ naive and CD45RA-negative memory subsets was performed. Sequences were obtained from naive CD4+ T cells sorted from blood. Subset denoted: CD45RA+ positively selected. The chain has TRBV15 and TRBJ1-1, with a tentative D call TRBD1 (6 bases). This receptor was taken from a man aged 18-30 years in good health. CDR3 DNA: TGTGCCACCAGCAGACGGGGGTATTCAGGGGTCGCGGTAGCTTTCTTT. This sequence encodes CATSRRGYSGVAVAFF.